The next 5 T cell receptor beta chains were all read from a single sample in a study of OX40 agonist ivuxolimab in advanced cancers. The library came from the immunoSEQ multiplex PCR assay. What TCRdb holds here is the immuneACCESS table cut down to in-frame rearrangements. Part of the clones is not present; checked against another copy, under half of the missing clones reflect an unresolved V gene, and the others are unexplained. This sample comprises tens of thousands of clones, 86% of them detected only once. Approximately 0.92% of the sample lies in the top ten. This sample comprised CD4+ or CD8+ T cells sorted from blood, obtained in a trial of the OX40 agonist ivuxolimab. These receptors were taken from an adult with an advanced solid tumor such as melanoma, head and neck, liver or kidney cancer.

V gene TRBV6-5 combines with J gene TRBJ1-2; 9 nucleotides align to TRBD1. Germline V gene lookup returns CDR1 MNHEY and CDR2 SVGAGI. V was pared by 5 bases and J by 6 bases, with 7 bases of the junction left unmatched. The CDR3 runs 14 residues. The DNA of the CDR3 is TGTGCCAGCAGTACCCGGACAGGGGATCATGGCTACACCTTC. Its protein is CASSTRTGDHGYTF.

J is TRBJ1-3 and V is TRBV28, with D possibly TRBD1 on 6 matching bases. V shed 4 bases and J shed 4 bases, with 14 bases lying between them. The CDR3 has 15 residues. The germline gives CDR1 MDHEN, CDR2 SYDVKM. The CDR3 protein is CASSYPGEPGNTIYF. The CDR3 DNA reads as TGTGCCAGCAGTTACCCAGGGGAGCCCGGAAACACCATATATTTT. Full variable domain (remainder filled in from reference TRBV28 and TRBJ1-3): DVKVTQSSRYLVKRTGEKVFLECVQDMDHENMFWYRQDPGLGLRLIYFSYDVKMKEKGDIPEGYSVSREKKERFSLILESASTNQTSMYLCASSYPGEPGNTIYFGEGSWLTVV.

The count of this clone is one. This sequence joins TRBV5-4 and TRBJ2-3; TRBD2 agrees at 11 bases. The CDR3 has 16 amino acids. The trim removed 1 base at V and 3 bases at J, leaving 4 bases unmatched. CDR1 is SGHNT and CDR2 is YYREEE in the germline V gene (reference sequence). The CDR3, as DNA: TGTGCCAGCAGCTTGAGGGTAGCGGGAGGGACAGATACGCAGTATTTT. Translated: CASSLRVAGGTDTQYF.

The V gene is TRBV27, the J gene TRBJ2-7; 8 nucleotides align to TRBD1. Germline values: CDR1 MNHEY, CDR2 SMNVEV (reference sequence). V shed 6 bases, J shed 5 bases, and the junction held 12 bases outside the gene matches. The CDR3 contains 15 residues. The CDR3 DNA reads TGTGCCAGCAGCCGTGGACAGGGAAAAGTCCACGAGCAGTACTTC. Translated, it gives CASSRGQGKVHEQYF.

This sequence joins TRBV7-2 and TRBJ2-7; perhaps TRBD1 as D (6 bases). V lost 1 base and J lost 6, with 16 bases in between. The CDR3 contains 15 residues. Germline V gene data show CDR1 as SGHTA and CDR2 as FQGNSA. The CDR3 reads CASSLGGGRGSEQYF. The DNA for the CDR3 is TGTGCCAGCAGCTTAGGAGGGGGAAGAGGGTCCGAGCAGTACTTC. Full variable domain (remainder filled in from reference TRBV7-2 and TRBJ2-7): GAGVSQSPSNKVTEKGKDVELRCDPISGHTALYWYRQSLGQGLEFLIYFQGNSAPDKSGLPSDRFSAERTGGSVSTLTIQRTQQEDSAVYLCASSLGGGRGSEQYFGPGTRLTVT.